This TCR beta chain was documented in a study of cytomegalovirus exposure and HLA in healthy donors. Study-wide results and caveats: Presence/absence analyses rested on an assumption that sequencing depth was roughly uniform across donors. The study reported that TCR beta sequences accurately predicted HLA-A and HLA-B alleles in most subjects. An analysis done earlier found most TCR beta V segments productive about 87% or about 30% of the time.

Germline values: CDR1 MRHNA, CDR2 SNTAGT. The CDR3 consists of 15 residues. V lost 6 bases and J lost 2; bases outside the gene matches: 8. Note on this clone: Its antigen remains unidentified.

Both 60 Vbeta primers and 13 Jbeta primers went into the PCR. Produced via immunoSEQ multiplex PCR; TCRdb's table is partial and in-frame only. The sample records over 80,000 clones, 80% to 90% being singletons. Sequencing was carried out using PBMCs. This chain joins TRBV6-4 and TRBJ2-7, with 9 bases that match TRBD1. This receptor was taken from a man aged 25-45 years in good health and CMV-seropositive. CDR3 DNA sequence: TGTGCCAGCAGCATACAACAGGGGGCCACCTACGAGCAGTACTTC. Amino acid sequence: CASSIQQGATYEQYF.